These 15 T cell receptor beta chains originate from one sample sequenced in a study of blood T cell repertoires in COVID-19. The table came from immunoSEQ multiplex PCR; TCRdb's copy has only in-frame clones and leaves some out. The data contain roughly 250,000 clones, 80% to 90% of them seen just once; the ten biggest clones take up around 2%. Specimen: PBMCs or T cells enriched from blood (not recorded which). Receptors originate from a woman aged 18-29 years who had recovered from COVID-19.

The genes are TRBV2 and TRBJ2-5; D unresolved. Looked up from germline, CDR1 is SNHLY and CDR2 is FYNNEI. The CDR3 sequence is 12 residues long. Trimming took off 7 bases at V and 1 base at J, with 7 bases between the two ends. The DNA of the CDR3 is TGTGCCAGCACTAGAGCCCAAGAGACCCAGTACTTC. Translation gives CASTRAQETQYF. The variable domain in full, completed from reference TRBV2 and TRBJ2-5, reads EPEVTQTPSHQVTQMGQEVILRCVPISNHLYFYWYRQILGQKVEFLVSFYNNEISEKSEIFDDQFSVERPDGSNFTLKIRSTKLEDSAMYFCASTRAQETQYFGPGTRLLVL.

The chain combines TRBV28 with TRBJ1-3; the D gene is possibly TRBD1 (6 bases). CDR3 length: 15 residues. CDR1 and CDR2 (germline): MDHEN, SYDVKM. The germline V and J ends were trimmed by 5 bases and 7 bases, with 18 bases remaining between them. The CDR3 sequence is CASSPYRALDNTIYF. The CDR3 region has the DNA TGTGCCAGCAGTCCATACAGGGCACTGGACAACACCATATATTTT.

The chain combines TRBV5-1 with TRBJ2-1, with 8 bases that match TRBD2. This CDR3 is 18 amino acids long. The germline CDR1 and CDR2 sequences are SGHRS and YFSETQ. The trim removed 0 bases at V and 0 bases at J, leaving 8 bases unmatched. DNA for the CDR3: TGCGCCAGCAGCTTGGGGGTACTAGCGGCTCTCTCCTACAATGAGCAGTTCTTC. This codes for CASSLGVLAALSYNEQFF.

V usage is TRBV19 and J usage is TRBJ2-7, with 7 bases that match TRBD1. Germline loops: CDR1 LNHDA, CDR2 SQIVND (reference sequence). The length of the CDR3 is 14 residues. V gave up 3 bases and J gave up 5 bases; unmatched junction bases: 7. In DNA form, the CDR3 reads TGTGCCAGTAGTATCCGGGACAGTCGGGACGAGCAGTACTTC. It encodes CASSIRDSRDEQYF.

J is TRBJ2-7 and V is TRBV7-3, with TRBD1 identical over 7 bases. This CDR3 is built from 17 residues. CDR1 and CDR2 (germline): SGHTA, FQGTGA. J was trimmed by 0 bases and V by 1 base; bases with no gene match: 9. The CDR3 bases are TGTGCCAGCAGCTTAATGGGGAACAGGGGAAACTCCTACGAGCAGTACTTC. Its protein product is CASSLMGNRGNSYEQYF.

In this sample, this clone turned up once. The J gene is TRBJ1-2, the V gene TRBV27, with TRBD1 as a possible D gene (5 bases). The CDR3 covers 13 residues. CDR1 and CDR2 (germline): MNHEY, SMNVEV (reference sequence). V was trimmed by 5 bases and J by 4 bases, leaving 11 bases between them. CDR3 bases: TGTGCCAGCAGTGCAGGGTACACCTATGGCTACACCTTC. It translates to CASSAGYTYGYTF.

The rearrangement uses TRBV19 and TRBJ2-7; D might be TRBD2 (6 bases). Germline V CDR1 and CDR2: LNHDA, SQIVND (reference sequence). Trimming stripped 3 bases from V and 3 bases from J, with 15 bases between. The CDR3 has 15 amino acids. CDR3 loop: CASSIFAGSYYEQYF. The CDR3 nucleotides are TGTGCCAGTAGTATTTTTGCCGGGAGTTACTACGAGCAGTACTTC.

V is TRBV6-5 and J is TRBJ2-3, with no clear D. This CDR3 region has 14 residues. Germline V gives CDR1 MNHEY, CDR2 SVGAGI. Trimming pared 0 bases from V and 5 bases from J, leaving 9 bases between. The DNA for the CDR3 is TGTGCCAGCAGTTACTCGCAGGTTAAAGATACGCAGTATTTT. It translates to CASSYSQVKDTQYF.

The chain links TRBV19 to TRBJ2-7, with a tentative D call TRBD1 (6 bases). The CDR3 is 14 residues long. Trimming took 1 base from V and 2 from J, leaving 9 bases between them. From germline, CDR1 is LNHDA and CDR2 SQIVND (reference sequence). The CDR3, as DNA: TGTGCCAGTAGTATAGCCAGGGGTCCCTACGAGCAGTACTTC. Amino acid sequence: CASSIARGPYEQYF. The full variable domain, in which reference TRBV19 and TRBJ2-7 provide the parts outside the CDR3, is DGGITQSPKYLFRKEGQNVTLSCEQNLNHDAMYWYRQDPGQGLRLIYYSQIVNDFQKGDIAEGYSVSREKKESFPLTVTSAQKNPTAFYLCASSIARGPYEQYFGPGTRLTVT.

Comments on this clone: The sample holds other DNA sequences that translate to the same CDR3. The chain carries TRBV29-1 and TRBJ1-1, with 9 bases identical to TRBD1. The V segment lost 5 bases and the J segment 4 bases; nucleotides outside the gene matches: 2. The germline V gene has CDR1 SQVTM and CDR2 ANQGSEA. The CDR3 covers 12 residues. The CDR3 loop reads CSVRTGVTEAFF. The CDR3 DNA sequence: TGCAGCGTTCGGACAGGGGTCACTGAAGCTTTCTTT.

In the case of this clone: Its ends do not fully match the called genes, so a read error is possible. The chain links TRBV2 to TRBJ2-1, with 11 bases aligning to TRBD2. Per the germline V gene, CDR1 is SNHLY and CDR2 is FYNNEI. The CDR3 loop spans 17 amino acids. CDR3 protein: CASREGLAGHSYNEQFF. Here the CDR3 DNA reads TGTGCCAGCAGGGAAGGACTAGCGGGCCACTCCTACAATGAGCAGTTCTTC.

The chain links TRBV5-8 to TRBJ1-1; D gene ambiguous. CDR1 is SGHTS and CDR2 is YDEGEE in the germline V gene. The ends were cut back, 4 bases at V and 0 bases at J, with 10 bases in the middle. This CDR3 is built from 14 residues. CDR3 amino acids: CASSPGLMNTEAFF. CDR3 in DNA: TGTGCCAGCAGCCCCGGACTGATGAACACTGAAGCTTTCTTT.

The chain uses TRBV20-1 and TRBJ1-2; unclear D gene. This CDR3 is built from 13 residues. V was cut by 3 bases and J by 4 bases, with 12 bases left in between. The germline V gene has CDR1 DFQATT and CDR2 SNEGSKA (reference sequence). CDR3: CSASDRVGYGYTF. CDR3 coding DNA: TGCAGTGCTAGTGATCGGGTTGGCTATGGCTACACCTTC.

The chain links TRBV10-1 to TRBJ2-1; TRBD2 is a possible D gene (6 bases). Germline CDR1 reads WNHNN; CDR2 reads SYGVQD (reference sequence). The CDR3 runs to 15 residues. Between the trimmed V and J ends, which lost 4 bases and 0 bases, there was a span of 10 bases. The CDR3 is CASSASSVSYNEQFF. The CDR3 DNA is TGCGCCAGCAGTGCCTCTAGCGTCTCCTACAATGAGCAGTTCTTC.

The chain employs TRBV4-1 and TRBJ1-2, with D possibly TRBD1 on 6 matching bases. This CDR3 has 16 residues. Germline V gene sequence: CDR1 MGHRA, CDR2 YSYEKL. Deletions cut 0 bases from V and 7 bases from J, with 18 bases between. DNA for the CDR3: TGCGCCAGCAGCCAAGATGTCAGGGGCTCACACAGTGGCTACACCTTC. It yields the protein CASSQDVRGSHSGYTF.